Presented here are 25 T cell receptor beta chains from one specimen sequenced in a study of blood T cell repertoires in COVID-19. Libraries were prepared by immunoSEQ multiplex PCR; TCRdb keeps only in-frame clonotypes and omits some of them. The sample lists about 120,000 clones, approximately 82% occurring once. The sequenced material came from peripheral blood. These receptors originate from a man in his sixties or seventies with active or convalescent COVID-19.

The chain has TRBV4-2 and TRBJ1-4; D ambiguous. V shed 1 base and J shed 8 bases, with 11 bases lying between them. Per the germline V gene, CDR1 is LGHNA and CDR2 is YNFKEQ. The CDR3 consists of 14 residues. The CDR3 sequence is CASSQVPPREKLFF. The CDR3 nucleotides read TGTGCCAGCAGCCAAGTTCCCCCCCGGGAAAAACTGTTTTTT.

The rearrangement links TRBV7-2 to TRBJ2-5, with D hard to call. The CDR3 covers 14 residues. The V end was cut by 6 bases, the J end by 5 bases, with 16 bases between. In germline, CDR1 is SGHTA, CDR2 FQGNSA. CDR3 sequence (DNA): TGTGCCAGCAGGTCCCACGGCGGTAAGGAGACCCAGTACTTC. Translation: CASRSHGGKETQYF.

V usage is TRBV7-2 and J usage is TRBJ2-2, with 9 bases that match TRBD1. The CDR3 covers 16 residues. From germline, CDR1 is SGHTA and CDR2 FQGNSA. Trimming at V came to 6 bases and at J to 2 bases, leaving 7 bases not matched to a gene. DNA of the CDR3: TGTGCCAGCAGGATAGGACAGGGGCCAAACACCGGGGAGCTGTTTTTT. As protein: CASRIGQGPNTGELFF.

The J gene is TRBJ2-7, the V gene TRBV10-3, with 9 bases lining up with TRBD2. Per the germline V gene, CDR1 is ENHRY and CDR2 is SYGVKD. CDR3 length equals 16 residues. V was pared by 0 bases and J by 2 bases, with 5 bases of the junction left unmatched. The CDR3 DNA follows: TGTGCCATCAGTGAGTCCGCGGGAGGGGATCCCTACGAGCAGTACTTC. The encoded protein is CAISESAGGDPYEQYF.

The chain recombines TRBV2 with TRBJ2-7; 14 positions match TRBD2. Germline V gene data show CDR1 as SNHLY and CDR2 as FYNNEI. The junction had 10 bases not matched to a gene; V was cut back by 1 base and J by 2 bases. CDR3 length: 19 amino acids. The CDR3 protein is CASSEEGRPGLAGAYEQYF. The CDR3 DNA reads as TGTGCCAGCAGTGAAGAAGGGAGACCGGGACTAGCGGGGGCCTACGAGCAGTACTTC. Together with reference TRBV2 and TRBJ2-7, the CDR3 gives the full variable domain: EPEVTQTPSHQVTQMGQEVILRCVPISNHLYFYWYRQILGQKVEFLVSFYNNEISEKSEIFDDQFSVERPDGSNFTLKIRSTKLEDSAMYFCASSEEGRPGLAGAYEQYFGPGTRLTVT.

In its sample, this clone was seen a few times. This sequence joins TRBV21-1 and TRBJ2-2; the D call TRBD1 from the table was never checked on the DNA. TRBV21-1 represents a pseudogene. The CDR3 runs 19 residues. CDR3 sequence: CASSKVSCGRGRSTGELFF. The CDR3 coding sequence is TGTGCCAGCAGCAAAGTCTCTTGTGGAAGGGGGCGCAGCACCGGGGAGCTGTTTTTT.

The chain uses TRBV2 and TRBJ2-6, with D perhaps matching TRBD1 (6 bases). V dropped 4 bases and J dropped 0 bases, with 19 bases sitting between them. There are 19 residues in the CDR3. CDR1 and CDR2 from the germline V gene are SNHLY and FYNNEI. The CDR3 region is CASSVTGTPGLSGANVLTF. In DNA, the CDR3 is TGTGCCAGCAGTGTCACAGGGACCCCCGGCCTCTCTGGGGCCAACGTCCTGACTTTC.

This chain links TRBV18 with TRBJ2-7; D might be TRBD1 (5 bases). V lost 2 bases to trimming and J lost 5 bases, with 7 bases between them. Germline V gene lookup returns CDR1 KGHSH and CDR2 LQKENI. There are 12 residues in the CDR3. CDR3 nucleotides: TGTGCCAGCTCACCAGCAGGGCACGAGCAGTACTTC. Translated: CASSPAGHEQYF.

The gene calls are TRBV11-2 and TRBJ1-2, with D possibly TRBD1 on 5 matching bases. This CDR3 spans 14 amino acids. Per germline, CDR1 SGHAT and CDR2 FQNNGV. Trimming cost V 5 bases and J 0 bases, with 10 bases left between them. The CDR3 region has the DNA TGTGCCAGCAGCCCGGGGGGGGCTAACTATGGCTACACCTTC. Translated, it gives CASSPGGANYGYTF.

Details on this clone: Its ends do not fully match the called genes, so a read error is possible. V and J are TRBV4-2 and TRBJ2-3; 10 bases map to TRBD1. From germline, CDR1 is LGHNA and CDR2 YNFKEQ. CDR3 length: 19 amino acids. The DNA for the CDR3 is TGTGCCAGCAGCAAAGACAACCCCACCGGGACAGGGGGCACAGATACGCAGTATTTT. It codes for CASSKDNPTGTGGTDTQYF.

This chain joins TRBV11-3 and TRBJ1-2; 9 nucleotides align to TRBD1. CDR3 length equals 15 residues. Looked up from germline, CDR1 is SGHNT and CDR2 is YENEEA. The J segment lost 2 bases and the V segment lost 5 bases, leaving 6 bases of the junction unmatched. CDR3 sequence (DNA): TGTGCCAGCAGCGAACTCGGACAGGGGAACTATGGCTACACCTTC. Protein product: CASSELGQGNYGYTF.

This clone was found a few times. In DNA, the CDR3 is TGTGCCAGCAGCCCCGCCCCAGGGGTGAGCACAGATACGCAGTATTTT. Its translation is CASSPAPGVSTDTQYF. The gene calls are TRBV5-6 and TRBJ2-3; TRBD1 is a possible D gene (6 bases). Germline CDR1 and CDR2: SGHDT and YYEEEE. This CDR3 comprises 16 residues. Trimming cost V 4 bases and J 0 bases, with 15 bases left between them.

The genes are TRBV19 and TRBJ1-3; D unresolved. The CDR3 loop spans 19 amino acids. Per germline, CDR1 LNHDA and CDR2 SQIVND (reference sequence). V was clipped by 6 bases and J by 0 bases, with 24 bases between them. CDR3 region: CASSGHPLGGKYSGNTIYF. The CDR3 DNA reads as TGTGCCAGTAGCGGCCATCCTTTGGGAGGGAAGTACTCTGGAAACACCATATATTTT.

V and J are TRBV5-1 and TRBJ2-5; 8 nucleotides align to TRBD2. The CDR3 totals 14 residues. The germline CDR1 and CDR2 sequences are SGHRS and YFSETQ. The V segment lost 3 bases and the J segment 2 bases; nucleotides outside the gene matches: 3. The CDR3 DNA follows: TGCGCCAGCAGCTCCACTAGCGGACAAGAGACCCAGTACTTC. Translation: CASSSTSGQETQYF.

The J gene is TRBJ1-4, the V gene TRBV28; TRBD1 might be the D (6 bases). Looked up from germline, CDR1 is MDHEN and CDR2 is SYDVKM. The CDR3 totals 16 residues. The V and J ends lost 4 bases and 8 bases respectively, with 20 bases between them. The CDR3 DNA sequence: TGTGCCAGCAGTTCAATGCAAACAGGGTACGACGAAAAACTGTTTTTT. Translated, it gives CASSSMQTGYDEKLFF.

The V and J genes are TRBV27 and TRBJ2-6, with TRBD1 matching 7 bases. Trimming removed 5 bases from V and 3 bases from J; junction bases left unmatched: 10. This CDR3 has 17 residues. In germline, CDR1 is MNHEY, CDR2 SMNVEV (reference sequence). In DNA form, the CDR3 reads TGTGCCAGCAGTGCTCGACAGGGTTTTGATGGGGCCAACGTCCTGACTTTC. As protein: CASSARQGFDGANVLTF.

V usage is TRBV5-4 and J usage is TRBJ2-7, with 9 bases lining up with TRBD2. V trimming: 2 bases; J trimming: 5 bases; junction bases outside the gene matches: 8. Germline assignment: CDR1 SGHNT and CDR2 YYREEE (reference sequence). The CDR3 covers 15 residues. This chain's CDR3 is CASSFQAGGKDEQYF. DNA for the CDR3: TGTGCCAGCAGCTTTCAAGCGGGAGGTAAAGACGAGCAGTACTTC.

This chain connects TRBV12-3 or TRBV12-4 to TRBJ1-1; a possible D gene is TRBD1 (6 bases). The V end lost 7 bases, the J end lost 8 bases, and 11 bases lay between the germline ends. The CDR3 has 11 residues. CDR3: CASITGTEAFF. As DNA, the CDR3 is TGTGCCAGCATCACCGGGACAGAAGCTTTCTTT.

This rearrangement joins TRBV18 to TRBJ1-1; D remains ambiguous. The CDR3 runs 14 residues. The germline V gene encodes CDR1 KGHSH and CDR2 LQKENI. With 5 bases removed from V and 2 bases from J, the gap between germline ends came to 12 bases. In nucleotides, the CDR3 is TGTGCCAGCTCAGCCGGGGAGAGTAACACTGAAGCTTTCTTT. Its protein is CASSAGESNTEAFF. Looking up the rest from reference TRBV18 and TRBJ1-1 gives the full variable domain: NAGVMQNPRHLVRRRGQEARLRCSPMKGHSHVYWYRQLPEEGLKFMVYLQKENIIDESGMPKERFSAEFPKEGPSILRIQQVVRGDSAAYFCASSAGESNTEAFFGQGTRLTVV.

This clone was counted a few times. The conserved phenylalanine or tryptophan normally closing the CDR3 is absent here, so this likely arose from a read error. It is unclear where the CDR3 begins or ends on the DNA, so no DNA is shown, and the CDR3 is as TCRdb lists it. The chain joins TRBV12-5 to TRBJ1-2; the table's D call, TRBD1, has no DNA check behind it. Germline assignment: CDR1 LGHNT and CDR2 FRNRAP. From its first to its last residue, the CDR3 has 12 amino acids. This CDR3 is CASGPGQAAQQL.

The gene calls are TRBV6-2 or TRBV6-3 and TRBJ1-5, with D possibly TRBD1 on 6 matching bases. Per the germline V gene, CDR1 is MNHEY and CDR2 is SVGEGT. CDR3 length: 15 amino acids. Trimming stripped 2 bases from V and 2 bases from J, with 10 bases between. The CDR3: CASSYQGLGNQPQHF. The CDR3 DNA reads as TGTGCCAGCAGTTACCAGGGGCTGGGCAATCAGCCCCAGCATTTT.

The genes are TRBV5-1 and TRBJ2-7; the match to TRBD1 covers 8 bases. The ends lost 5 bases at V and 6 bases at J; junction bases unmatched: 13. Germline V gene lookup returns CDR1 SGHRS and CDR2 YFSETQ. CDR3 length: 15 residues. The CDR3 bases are TGCGCCAGCAGATCGACCGGGACAGGACCCTTCGAGCAGTACTTC. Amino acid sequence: CASRSTGTGPFEQYF.

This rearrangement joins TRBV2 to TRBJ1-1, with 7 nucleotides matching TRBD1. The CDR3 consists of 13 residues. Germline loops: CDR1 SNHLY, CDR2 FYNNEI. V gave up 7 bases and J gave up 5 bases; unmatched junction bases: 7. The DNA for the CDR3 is TGTGCCAGCATTGGACAGGTGGGGACTGAAGCTTTCTTT. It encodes CASIGQVGTEAFF.

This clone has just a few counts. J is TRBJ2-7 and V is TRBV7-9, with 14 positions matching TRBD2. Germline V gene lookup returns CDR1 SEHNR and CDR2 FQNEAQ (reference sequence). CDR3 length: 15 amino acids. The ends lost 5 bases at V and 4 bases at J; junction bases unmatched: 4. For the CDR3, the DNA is TGTGCCAGCAGCCAGACTAGCGGGGGGGAGTACGAGCAGTACTTC. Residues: CASSQTSGGEYEQYF. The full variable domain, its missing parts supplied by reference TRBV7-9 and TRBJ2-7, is DTGVSQNPRHKITKRGQNVTFRCDPISEHNRLYWYRQTLGQGPEFLTYFQNEAQLEKSRLLSDRFSAERPKGSFSTLEIQRTEQGDSAMYLCASSQTSGGEYEQYFGPGTRLTVT.

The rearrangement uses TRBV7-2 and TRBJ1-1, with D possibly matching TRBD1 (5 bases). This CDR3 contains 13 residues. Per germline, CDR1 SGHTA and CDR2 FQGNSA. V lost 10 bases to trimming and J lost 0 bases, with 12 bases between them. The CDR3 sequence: CATASGLNTEAFF. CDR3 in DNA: TGTGCCACCGCCTCAGGGTTGAACACTGAAGCTTTCTTT. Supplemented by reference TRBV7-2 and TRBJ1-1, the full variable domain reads GAGVSQSPSNKVTEKGKDVELRCDPISGHTALYWYRQSLGQGLEFLIYFQGNSAPDKSGLPSDRFSAERTGGSVSTLTIQRTQQEDSAVYLCATASGLNTEAFFGQGTRLTVV.